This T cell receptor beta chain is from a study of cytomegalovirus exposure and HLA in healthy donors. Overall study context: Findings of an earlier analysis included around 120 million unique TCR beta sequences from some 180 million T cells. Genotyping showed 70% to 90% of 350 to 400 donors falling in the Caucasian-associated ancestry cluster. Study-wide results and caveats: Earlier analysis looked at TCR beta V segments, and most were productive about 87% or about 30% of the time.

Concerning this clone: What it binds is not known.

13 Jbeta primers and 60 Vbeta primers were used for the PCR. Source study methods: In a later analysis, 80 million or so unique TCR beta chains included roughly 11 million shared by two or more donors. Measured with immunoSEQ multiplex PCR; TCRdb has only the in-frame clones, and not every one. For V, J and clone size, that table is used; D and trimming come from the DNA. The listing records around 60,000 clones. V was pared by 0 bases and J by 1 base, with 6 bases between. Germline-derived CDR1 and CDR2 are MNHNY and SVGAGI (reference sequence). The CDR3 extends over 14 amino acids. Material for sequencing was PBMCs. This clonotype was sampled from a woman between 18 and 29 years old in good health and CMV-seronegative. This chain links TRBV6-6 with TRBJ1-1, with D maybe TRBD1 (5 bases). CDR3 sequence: CASSYSQGNTEAFF. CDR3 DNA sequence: TGTGCCAGCAGTTACTCGCAGGGGAACACTGAAGCTTTCTTT.